This is a list of T cell receptor beta chains from one sample in a study of glioma-infiltrating T cells. MiXCR, applied by TCRdb to the multiplex PCR reads, yields one record per CDR3 protein. The data hold under 200,000 distinct CDR3 sequences, with roughly 45% observed a single time. Sequenced sample: glioma tissue, nonneoplastic brain tissue, or PBMCs (not recorded which). The origin of the receptors is a human donor with low-grade glioma or glioblastoma, undergoing nonglioma brain surgery, or in good health (not recorded which). The CDR3 runs from the conserved cysteine through the conserved F or W. The D gene is left open where the match is weak. Clone size, where shown, is once, few, many, or a class for clones that have expanded.

j_call v_call clone_size d_call cdr3_aa cdr3_nt
TRBJ2-2 TRBV15 . . CATSRDRRGGTGELFF TGTGCCACCAGCAGAGATCGCAGGGGCGGCACCGGGGAGCTGTTTTTT
TRBJ2-5 TRBV28 . TRBD2 CSSSRLAGDQETQYF TGTTCCAGCAGCCGACTAGCGGGCGACCAAGAGACCCAGTACTTC
TRBJ2-5 TRBV2 many . CASSDPVEPETQYF TGTGCCAGCAGTGATCCGGTTGAGCCGGAGACCCAGTACTTC
TRBJ1-2 TRBV28 many . CASNYGNYGYTF TGTGCCAGCAATTATGGGAACTATGGCTACACCTTC
TRBJ2-5 TRBV28 . . CASSFKGREENQYF TGTGCCAGCAGTTTTAAGGGCAGGGAAGAGAACCAGTACTTC
TRBJ2-3 TRBV14 once TRBD2 CASSPRGGLQRYF TGTGCCAGCAGCCCCCGGGGGGGACTCCAGCGGTATTTT
TRBJ2-1 TRBV24-1 . . CATSEEGYNEQFF TGTGCCACCAGTGAAGAGGGCTACAATGAGCAGTTCTTC
TRBJ2-1 TRBV19 few . CASSIQGVYNEQFF TGTGCCAGTAGTATACAGGGAGTTTACAATGAGCAGTTCTTC
TRBJ2-1 TRBV7-2 . TRBD2 CASSSGLAYSEQFF TGTGCCAGCAGCTCGGGACTAGCGTACAGTGAGCAGTTCTTC
TRBJ2-1 TRBV19 . TRBD2 CASTSTSGPSSYNEQFF TGTGCCAGTACGTCGACTAGCGGGCCGAGCTCCTACAATGAGCAGTTCTTC
TRBJ1-5 TRBV28 many . CASSPQGFQPQHF TGTGCCAGCAGTCCTCAAGGGTTTCAGCCCCAGCATTTT
TRBJ2-3 TRBV20-1 many . CSARTLTDTQYF TGCAGTGCCCGAACCCTTACAGATACGCAGTATTTT
TRBJ2-5 TRBV3-1 . . CASSQVGLRQETEYF TGTGCCAGCAGCCAAGTCGGGCTGCGCCAAGAGACCGAGTACTTC
TRBJ2-1 TRBV4-1 many . CASSPIKPAVQFF TGCGCCAGCAGCCCGATTAAACCAGCAGTGCAGTTCTTC
TRBJ1-1 TRBV30 . . CASRRQRYTEAFF TGTGCCTCGAGGCGGCAGAGGTACACTGAAGCTTTCTTT
TRBJ2-7 TRBV20-1 many . CSAPIIEPASSQQYF TGCAGTGCTCCCATCATCGAGCCAGCGAGCAGTCAGCAGTACTTC
TRBJ2-1 TRBV4-1 many . CASSQAGRSENEQFF TGCGCCAGCAGCCAGGCCGGGAGATCGGAAAATGAGCAGTTCTTC
TRBJ2-7 TRBV14 . . CASSQEGSCEQYF TGTGCCAGCAGCCAAGAAGGGTCTTGCGAGCAGTACTTC
TRBJ2-1 TRBV6-9 . . CASSWYVGSKNEQFF TGTGCCAGCAGTTGGTATGTGGGATCCAAAAATGAGCAGTTCTTC
TRBJ1-6 TRBV4-1 . . CASSQNWGYSNSPLHF TGCGCCAGCAGCCAAAATTGGGGCTACTCAAATTCACCCCTCCACTTT
TRBJ1-1 TRBV28 many . CASSLTQVDTEAFF TGTGCCAGCAGTTTGACCCAGGTTGACACTGAAGCTTTCTTT
TRBJ2-5 TRBV7-8 many . CASSSEGGETQYF TGTGCCAGCAGCTCGGAAGGGGGAGAGACCCAGTACTTC
TRBJ2-1 TRBV20-1 . . CSADSSALLDNKQFF TGCAGTGCCGACTCTAGTGCCCTCTTGGACAATAAGCAGTTCTTC
TRBJ1-2 TRBV4-1 few . CASSQDNRVLGFGYTF TGCGCCAGCAGCCAAGATAATCGAGTACTCGGCTTCGGCTACACCTTC
TRBJ2-7 TRBV3-1 few . CASSQEALRAYEQYF TGTGCCAGCAGCCAAGAAGCCCTGCGGGCGTACGAGCAGTACTTC
TRBJ2-3 TRBV20-1 many TRBD2 CSARTSGRGGTDTQYF TGCAGTGCTAGGACTAGCGGGAGGGGTGGCACAGATACGCAGTATTTT
TRBJ1-1 TRBV16 . TRBD1 CASSQRDRGQDFF TGTGCCAGCAGCCAACGGGACAGGGGACAAGATTTCTTT
TRBJ2-7 TRBV30 few . CAWSTGSYEQYF TGTGCCTGGAGTACTGGATCCTACGAGCAGTACTTC
TRBJ2-1 TRBV3-1 . TRBD2 CASRPSGRVGNEQFF TGTGCCAGCAGACCAAGCGGGAGGGTCGGGAATGAGCAGTTCTTC
TRBJ2-7 TRBV7-9 . . CASSLPSVRSYERYF TGTGCCAGCAGCTTACCGTCTGTACGCTCCTACGAGCGGTACTTC
TRBJ2-5 TRBV24-1 many TRBD2 CATSGLAGGTQYF TGTGCCACCAGTGGACTAGCGGGAGGGACCCAGTACTTC
TRBJ2-1 TRBV15 many TRBD2 CATSTTSGDYNEQFF TGTGCCACCAGCACGACTAGCGGTGACTACAATGAGCAGTTCTTC
TRBJ1-1 TRBV5-1 . TRBD1 CASSWPLGQGNTEAFF TGCGCCAGCAGCTGGCCCCTGGGACAGGGAAACACTGAAGCTTTCTTT
TRBJ2-1 TRBV27 many . CASRGGYNEQFF TGTGCCAGCAGAGGAGGTTACAATGAGCAGTTCTTC
TRBJ2-5 TRBV27 . . CASSAYPTETHYF TGTGCCAGCAGCGCATATCCCACAGAGACCCATTACTTC
TRBJ1-5 TRBV19 . . CASTRQSRGGNQPQHF TGTGCCAGTACCAGACAAAGTCGGGGAGGCAATCAGCCCCAGCATTTT
TRBJ2-5 TRBV4-2 . TRBD1 CASSRDREETKYF TGTGCCAGCAGCCGAGACAGGGAAGAGACCAAGTACTTC